This passage covers 28 T cell receptor beta chains from one sample sequenced in a study of cytomegalovirus exposure and HLA in healthy donors. The study ran its PCR with 60 Vbeta and 13 Jbeta primers. TCRdb's copy holds only in-frame clones and misses some; the assay was immunoSEQ multiplex PCR. The sample lists roughly 200,000 clones; approximately 80% were seen once. The sample consisted of PBMCs. Receptor source: a woman in her thirties or forties in good health and CMV-seronegative.

The rearrangement uses TRBV19 and TRBJ1-1; D uncertain. Germline values: CDR1 LNHDA, CDR2 SQIVND (reference sequence). CDR3 length: 12 residues. The ends were cut back, 1 base at V and 7 bases at J, with 7 bases in the middle. CDR3 residues: CASSIAEHEAFF. In DNA form, the CDR3 reads TGTGCCAGTAGTATAGCGGAGCATGAAGCTTTCTTT.

This clone was observed a handful of times. The J gene is TRBJ1-1, the V gene TRBV7-9; no clear D gene. This CDR3 region has 11 residues. Germline CDR1 SEHNR, CDR2 FQNEAQ (reference sequence). Trimming pared 3 bases from V and 6 bases from J, leaving 5 bases between. The CDR3 loop is CASSFSAEAFF. CDR3 nucleotide sequence: TGTGCCAGCAGCTTTTCCGCTGAAGCTTTCTTT.

V usage is TRBV14 and J usage is TRBJ2-2, with TRBD2 identical over 7 bases. Per germline, CDR1 SGHDN and CDR2 FVKESK. There are 18 residues in the CDR3. Losses at the gene ends were 4 bases for V and 2 bases for J; bases not matched to a gene: 13. The CDR3 region is CASSPGSAGDKNTGELFF. CDR3 in DNA: TGTGCCAGCAGCCCTGGGAGCGCGGGGGATAAAAACACCGGGGAGCTGTTTTTT. Filled out from reference TRBV14 and TRBJ2-2, the complete variable domain reads EAGVTQFPSHSVIEKGQTVTLRCDPISGHDNLYWYRRVMGKEIKFLLHFVKESKQDESGMPNNRFLAERTGGTYSTLKVQPAELEDSGVYFCASSPGSAGDKNTGELFFGEGSRLTVL.

This clone came up a few times. V gene TRBV6-1 combines with J gene TRBJ1-5; D uncertain. The length of the CDR3 is 14 residues. The V end lost 2 bases, the J end lost 0 bases, and 5 bases lay between the germline ends. Germline V gene lookup returns CDR1 MNHNS and CDR2 SASEGT. CDR3 region: CASSEFYSNQPQHF. As DNA, the CDR3 is TGTGCCAGCAGTGAATTTTATAGCAATCAGCCCCAGCATTTT.

The CDR3, as DNA: TGCGCCAGCAGCCCGGGGGAGCCACCCCTCCACTTT. Translated: CASSPGEPPLHF. The J gene is TRBJ1-6, the V gene TRBV5-1; D is perhaps TRBD1 (5 bases). CDR3 size: 12 residues. V lost 4 bases to trimming and J lost 11 bases, with 10 bases between them. Germline V gene sequence: CDR1 SGHRS, CDR2 YFSETQ.

The table lists this clone with a count of one. The rearrangement joins TRBV28 to TRBJ2-1; D may be TRBD2 (5 bases). Germline CDR1 is MDHEN and CDR2 is SYDVKM. The CDR3 extends over 14 amino acids. The V and J ends lost 2 bases and 8 bases respectively, with 13 bases between them. CDR3 coding DNA: TGTGCCAGCAGTTTAGGAACTAGTGAGGATGAGCAGTTCTTC. This encodes CASSLGTSEDEQFF.

This chain connects TRBV29-1 to TRBJ2-7; TRBD1 aligns across 8 bases. CDR1 and CDR2 from the germline V gene are SQVTM and ANQGSEA. CDR3 length equals 13 residues. V trimming: 4 bases; J trimming: 0 bases; junction bases outside the gene matches: 2. CDR3 amino acids: CSVGTGSSYEQYF. CDR3 sequence (DNA): TGCAGCGTTGGGACAGGGAGCTCCTACGAGCAGTACTTC.

This sequence joins TRBV11-3 and TRBJ1-1; D possibly corresponds to TRBD1 (5 bases). Germline V gene lookup returns CDR1 SGHNT and CDR2 YENEEA. This CDR3 is built from 14 residues. With 0 bases removed from V and 0 bases from J, the gap between germline ends came to 5 bases. CDR3 protein: CASSLDRVNTEAFF. The CDR3 region has the DNA TGTGCCAGCAGCTTAGACAGGGTGAACACTGAAGCTTTCTTT.

V and J are TRBV7-2 and TRBJ2-2, with a weak D call TRBD1 (5 bases). Trimming pared 0 bases from V and 8 bases from J, leaving 7 bases between. The CDR3 covers 13 residues. Germline V gene data show CDR1 as SGHTA and CDR2 as FQGNSA. CDR3 protein: CASSLARQGELFF. As DNA, the CDR3 is TGTGCCAGCAGCTTAGCGCGACAGGGGGAGCTGTTTTTT.

The J gene is TRBJ2-7, the V gene TRBV10-3, with D hard to call. Germline lookup yields CDR1 ENHRY and CDR2 SYGVKD. V was pared by 4 bases and J by 2 bases, with 12 bases between. The CDR3 is 14 amino acids. CDR3 sequence (DNA): TGTGCCATCAGTGGACAAGAACGAGCCTACGAGCAGTACTTC. This translates into CAISGQERAYEQYF.

This clone was counted only a few times. This rearrangement joins TRBV6-5 to TRBJ1-4; the match to TRBD1 covers 8 bases. Trimming cost V 0 bases and J 8 bases; bases outside gene matches: 5. There are 15 residues in the CDR3. Germline V gives CDR1 MNHEY, CDR2 SVGAGI. Here the CDR3 DNA reads TGTGCCAGCAGTTACTCGAGCAGGGGGCGCGAAAAACTGTTTTTT. It is translated as CASSYSSRGREKLFF.

This clone was observed a few times. The V call is TRBV11-2, the J call TRBJ1-1; D possibly corresponds to TRBD1 (6 bases). This CDR3 comprises 15 residues. V lost 1 base and J 4 bases, leaving 13 bases between the germline ends. Per germline, CDR1 SGHAT and CDR2 FQNNGV. CDR3 region: CASSLGTVAITEAFF. CDR3 nucleotides: TGTGCCAGCAGCTTAGGGACAGTAGCGATCACTGAAGCTTTCTTT.

CDR3 in DNA: TGTGCCAGCAAGGGACAGGGGAAAGAGACCCAGTACTTC. Translating it yields CASKGQGKETQYF. The rearrangement links TRBV25-1 to TRBJ2-5; 10 nucleotides line up with TRBD1. The CDR3 is made up of 13 amino acids. The J segment lost 3 bases and the V segment lost 7 bases, leaving 2 bases of the junction unmatched. CDR1 MGHDK and CDR2 SYGVNS come from the germline V gene.

V and J are TRBV7-9 and TRBJ2-7; unclear D gene. Germline lookup yields CDR1 SEHNR and CDR2 FQNEAQ (reference sequence). V lost 5 bases, J lost 2 bases, and 7 bases lay in between. The CDR3 loop spans 12 amino acids. CDR3 region: CASSLVPYEQYF. CDR3 sequence (DNA): TGTGCCAGCAGCCTTGTCCCCTACGAGCAGTACTTC.

The chain couples TRBV30 to TRBJ1-1; unclear D gene. V dropped 4 bases and J dropped 1 base, with 10 bases sitting between them. CDR3 length equals 13 residues. Germline CDR1 reads GTSNPN; CDR2 reads SVGIG (reference sequence). This chain's CDR3 is CAWIEEPNTEAFF. CDR3 nucleotides: TGTGCCTGGATTGAGGAGCCGAACACTGAAGCTTTCTTT. Based on the CDR3 plus reference TRBV30 and TRBJ1-1, the full variable domain is SQTIHQWPATLVQPVGSPLSLECTVEGTSNPNLYWYRQAAGRGLQLLFYSVGIGQISSEVPQNLSASRPQDRQFILSSKKLLLSDSGFYLCAWIEEPNTEAFFGQGTRLTVV.

V is TRBV14 and J is TRBJ1-2; D might be TRBD1 (5 bases). Germline CDR1 is SGHDN and CDR2 is FVKESK. The CDR3 consists of 15 residues. V lost 0 bases to trimming and J lost 6 bases, with 14 bases between them. The CDR3 DNA sequence: TGTGCCAGCAGCCAAGAGGGCTGGGGGGATAATGGCTACACCTTC. This gives the protein CASSQEGWGDNGYTF. The variable domain in full, with the rest retrieved from reference TRBV14 and TRBJ1-2, is EAGVTQFPSHSVIEKGQTVTLRCDPISGHDNLYWYRRVMGKEIKFLLHFVKESKQDESGMPNNRFLAERTGGTYSTLKVQPAELEDSGVYFCASSQEGWGDNGYTFGSGTRLTVV.

In this sample, this clone turned up once. The CDR3 loop reads CASSLASRPGHPYEQYF. In DNA form, the CDR3 reads TGTGCCAGCAGCTTAGCCTCCAGGCCTGGGCATCCCTACGAGCAGTACTTC. The chain employs TRBV7-6 and TRBJ2-7; unclear D gene. The germline V gene encodes CDR1 SGHVS and CDR2 FNYEAQ. The CDR3 has 17 residues. The V end lost 0 bases, the J end lost 2 bases, and 17 bases lay between the germline ends. Using reference TRBV7-6 and TRBJ2-7 for the parts outside the CDR3, the full variable domain is GAGVSQSPRYKVTKRGQDVALRCDPISGHVSLYWYRQALGQGPEFLTYFNYEAQQDKSGLPNDRFSAERPEGSISTLTIQRTEQRDSAMYRCASSLASRPGHPYEQYFGPGTRLTVT.

The sample holds one count of this clone. V and J are TRBV18 and TRBJ2-3; D perhaps matches TRBD1 (6 bases). Germline values: CDR1 KGHSH, CDR2 LQKENI. The CDR3 length is 16 residues. Between the trimmed V and J ends, which lost 3 bases and 0 bases, there was a span of 13 bases. The CDR3 loop reads CASSPASTGSTDTQYF. The CDR3 DNA reads TGTGCCAGCTCACCCGCTTCGACAGGCAGCACAGATACGCAGTATTTT.

This clone was detected only a few times. The chain couples TRBV29-1 to TRBJ2-4, with D possibly TRBD1 on 6 matching bases. Trimming removed 4 bases from V and 7 bases from J, with 14 bases in between. This CDR3 has 13 residues. Germline V lookup: CDR1 SQVTM, CDR2 ANQGSEA. CDR3 DNA: TGCAGCGTTGCCCTCGGGACACACAACATTCAGTACTTC. It yields the protein CSVALGTHNIQYF.

V and J are TRBV7-2 and TRBJ1-4; 9 bases map to TRBD1. After removal of 3 bases from V and 12 bases from J, the junction contained 5 bases not matched to a gene. The CDR3 runs to 13 residues. The germline CDR1 and CDR2 sequences are SGHTA and FQGNSA. The CDR3 here is CASSLDRGWELFF. CDR3 DNA: TGTGCCAGCAGCTTGGACAGGGGATGGGAACTGTTTTTT.

The rearrangement uses TRBV18 and TRBJ1-1; 7 positions agree with TRBD1. CDR1 is KGHSH and CDR2 is LQKENI in the germline V gene. The CDR3 sequence is 16 residues long. Trimming cost V 2 bases and J 0 bases; bases outside gene matches: 6. CDR3 protein: CASSPRSQGVNTEAFF. As DNA, the CDR3 is TGTGCCAGCTCACCAAGGTCCCAGGGGGTGAACACTGAAGCTTTCTTT.

The chain links TRBV4-2 to TRBJ2-1; 11 bases map to TRBD2. Trimming took 1 base from V and 9 from J; bases not matched to a gene: 11. This CDR3 is built from 17 residues. The germline gives CDR1 LGHNA, CDR2 YNFKEQ. The CDR3 sequence is CASSQAPPLAGGSEQFF. In DNA, the CDR3 is TGTGCCAGCAGCCAAGCTCCGCCTCTAGCGGGGGGTAGTGAGCAGTTCTTC.

This chain uses TRBV6-5 with TRBJ1-1; the D gene is possibly TRBD1 (5 bases). This CDR3 spans 15 amino acids. Germline assignment: CDR1 MNHEY and CDR2 SVGAGI. Deletions cut 0 bases from V and 3 bases from J, with 11 bases between. The DNA of the CDR3 is TGTGCCAGCAGTTACTCGGTCGGCAGGGACACTGAAGCTTTCTTT. This codes for CASSYSVGRDTEAFF.

The J gene is TRBJ1-6, the V gene TRBV6-5; no definite D call. The V end was cut by 5 bases, the J end by 9 bases, with 8 bases between. The CDR3 consists of 12 residues. CDR1 is MNHEY and CDR2 is SVGAGI in the germline V gene. The CDR3 spells CASSNPISPLHF. CDR3 nucleotide sequence: TGTGCCAGCAGTAACCCTATTTCACCCCTCCACTTT.

J is TRBJ2-2 and V is TRBV29-1; 7 positions agree with TRBD1. The CDR3 is 13 amino acids. Trimming removed 7 bases from V and 4 bases from J; junction bases left unmatched: 6. The germline CDR1 and CDR2 sequences are SQVTM and ANQGSEA. CDR3 protein: CSGSGTATGELFF. CDR3 DNA: TGCAGCGGTAGTGGGACAGCCACCGGGGAGCTGTTTTTT.

The table lists this clone with a count of one. The chain combines TRBV6-6 with TRBJ2-7; D possibly corresponds to TRBD2 (7 bases). The V gene lost 4 bases and the J gene lost 6 bases, with 16 bases spanning the gap. Per germline, CDR1 MNHNY and CDR2 SVGAGI (reference sequence). This CDR3 contains 14 residues. The CDR3 nucleotides read TGTGCCAGCAGTTGGGGGGGCAGGGGATCCGAGCAGTACTTC. Its protein is CASSWGGRGSEQYF.

This chain links TRBV29-1 with TRBJ1-1; TRBD1 matches 10 bases. The CDR3 runs to 12 residues. Germline CDR1 is SQVTM and CDR2 is ANQGSEA. Unmatched junction bases numbered 11, after V lost 8 bases and J lost 11 bases. The chain's CDR3 is CSIPGQGSSAFF. The CDR3 nucleotides read TGCAGCATACCGGGACAGGGGAGCTCGGCTTTCTTT.

The chain employs TRBV19 and TRBJ2-1, with TRBD1 matching 10 bases. The CDR3 has 14 amino acids. Germline V gene data show CDR1 as LNHDA and CDR2 as SQIVND (reference sequence). Trimming took 5 bases from V and 6 from J; bases not matched to a gene: 4. The CDR3 loop reads CASSWGQGINEQFF. The CDR3 region has the DNA TGTGCCAGTAGTTGGGGACAGGGGATCAATGAGCAGTTCTTC.